The entry below describes one T cell receptor beta chain. Its target is unknown. In the PCR, 60 Vbeta and 13 Jbeta primers were used. Assay: immunoSEQ multiplex PCR; the TCRdb copy retains only in-frame clones and omits some. The data contain 150,000 to 200,000 clones, roughly 80% of them singletons. The sample belongs to a study of cytomegalovirus exposure and HLA in healthy donors. Study information: A preliminary data release comprised tens of millions of unique TCRs obtained from HLA-typed donors. Findings of the study overall: Common viral pathogens seemed to be connected with several of the most significant clusters, according to a later analysis. It was shown in a later analysis that HLA-associated TCR beta chains were more clonally expanded than other, equally common chains. Later genetic work tied a missense DCLRE1C variant to beta-chain V and J trimming.

This CDR3 has 13 amino acids. Trimming left V 2 bases short and J 3 bases short, with 9 bases between. The germline V gene has CDR1 SGHDT and CDR2 YYEEEE. The TCR comes from a male donor in good health and CMV-seronegative. The chain uses TRBV5-6 and TRBJ2-7, with D tentatively TRBD2 (5 bases). Specimen: PBMCs. As DNA, the CDR3 is TGTGCCAGCAGCTTTGCTAGCCGCTACGAGCAGTACTTC. Protein sequence: CASSFASRYEQYF.